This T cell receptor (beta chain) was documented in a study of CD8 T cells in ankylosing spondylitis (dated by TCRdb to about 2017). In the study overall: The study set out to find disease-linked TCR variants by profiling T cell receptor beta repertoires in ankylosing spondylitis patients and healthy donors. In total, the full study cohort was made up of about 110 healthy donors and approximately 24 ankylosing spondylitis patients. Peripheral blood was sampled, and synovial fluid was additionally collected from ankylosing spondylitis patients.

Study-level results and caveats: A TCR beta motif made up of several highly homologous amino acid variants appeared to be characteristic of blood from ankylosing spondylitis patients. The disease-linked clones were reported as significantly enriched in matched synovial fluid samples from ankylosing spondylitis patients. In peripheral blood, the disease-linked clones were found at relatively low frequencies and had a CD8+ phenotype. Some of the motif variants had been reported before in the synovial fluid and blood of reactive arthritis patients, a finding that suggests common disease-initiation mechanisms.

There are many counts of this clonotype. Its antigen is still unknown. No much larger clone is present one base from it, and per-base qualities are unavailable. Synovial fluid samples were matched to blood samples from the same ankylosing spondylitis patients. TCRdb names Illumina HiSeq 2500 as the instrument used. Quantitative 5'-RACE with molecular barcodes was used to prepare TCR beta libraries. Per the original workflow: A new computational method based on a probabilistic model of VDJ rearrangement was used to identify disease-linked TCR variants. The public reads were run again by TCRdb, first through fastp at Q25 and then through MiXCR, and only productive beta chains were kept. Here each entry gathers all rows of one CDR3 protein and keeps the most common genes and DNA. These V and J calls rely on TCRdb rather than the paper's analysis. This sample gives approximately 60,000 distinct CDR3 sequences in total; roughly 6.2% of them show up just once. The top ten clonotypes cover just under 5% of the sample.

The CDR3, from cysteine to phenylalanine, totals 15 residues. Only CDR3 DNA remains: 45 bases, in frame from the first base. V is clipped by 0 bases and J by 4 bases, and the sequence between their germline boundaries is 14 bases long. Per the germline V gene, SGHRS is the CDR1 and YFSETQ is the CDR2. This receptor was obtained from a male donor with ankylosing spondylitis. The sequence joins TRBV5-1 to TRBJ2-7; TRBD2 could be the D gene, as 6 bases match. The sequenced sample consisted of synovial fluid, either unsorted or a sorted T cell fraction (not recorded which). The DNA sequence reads TGCGCCAGCAGCTTGGGGGTTAGCGGAGTATACGAGCAGTACTTC. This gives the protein CASSLGVSGVYEQYF.